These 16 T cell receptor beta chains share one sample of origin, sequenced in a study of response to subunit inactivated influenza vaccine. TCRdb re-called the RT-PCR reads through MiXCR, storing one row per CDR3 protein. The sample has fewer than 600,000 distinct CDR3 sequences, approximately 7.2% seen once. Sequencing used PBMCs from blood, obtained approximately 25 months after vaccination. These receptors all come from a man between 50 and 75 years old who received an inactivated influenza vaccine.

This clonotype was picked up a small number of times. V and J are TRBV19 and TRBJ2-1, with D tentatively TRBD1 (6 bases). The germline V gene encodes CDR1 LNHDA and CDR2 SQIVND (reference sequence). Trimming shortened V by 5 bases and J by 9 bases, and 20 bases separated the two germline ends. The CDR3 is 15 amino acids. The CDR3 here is CASSRRNGQTTEQFF. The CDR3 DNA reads TGTGCCAGTAGTCGCCGGAATGGACAGACAACTGAGCAGTTCTTC.

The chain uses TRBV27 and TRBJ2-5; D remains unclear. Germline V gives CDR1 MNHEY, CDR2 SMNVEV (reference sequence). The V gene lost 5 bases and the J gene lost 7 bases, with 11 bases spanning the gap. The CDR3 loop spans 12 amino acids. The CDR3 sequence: CASSPRFGTQYF. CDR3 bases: TGTGCCAGCAGTCCCCGGTTTGGGACCCAGTACTTC.

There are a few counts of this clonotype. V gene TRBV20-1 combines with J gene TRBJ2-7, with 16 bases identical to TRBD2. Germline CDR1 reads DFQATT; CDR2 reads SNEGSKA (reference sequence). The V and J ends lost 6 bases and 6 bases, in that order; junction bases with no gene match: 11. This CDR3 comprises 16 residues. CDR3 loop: CSAGTSGRGNTGEQYF. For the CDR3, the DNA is TGCAGTGCCGGGACTAGCGGGAGGGGGAATACGGGCGAGCAGTACTTC.

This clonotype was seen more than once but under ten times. The CDR3: CAWNGDSNQPQHF. Here the CDR3 DNA reads TGTGCCTGGAACGGGGATAGCAATCAGCCCCAGCATTTT. V and J are TRBV30 and TRBJ1-5; D unclear. The CDR3 spans 13 residues. The germline CDR1 and CDR2 sequences are GTSNPN and SVGIG (reference sequence). The V and J ends lost 4 bases and 0 bases respectively, with 7 bases between them.

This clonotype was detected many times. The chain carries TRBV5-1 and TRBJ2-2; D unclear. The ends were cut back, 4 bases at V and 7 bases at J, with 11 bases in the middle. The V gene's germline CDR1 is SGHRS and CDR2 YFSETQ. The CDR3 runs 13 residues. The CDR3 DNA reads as TGCGCCAGCAGCCTAGAGGTAAACGGGGAGCTGTTTTTT. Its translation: CASSLEVNGELFF.

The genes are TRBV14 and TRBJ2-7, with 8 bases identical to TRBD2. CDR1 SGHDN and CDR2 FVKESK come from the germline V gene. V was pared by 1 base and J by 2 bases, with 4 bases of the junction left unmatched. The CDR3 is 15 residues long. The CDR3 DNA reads TGTGCCAGCAGCCAAGTAGCGGGATCTCCCTACGAGCAGTACTTC. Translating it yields CASSQVAGSPYEQYF.

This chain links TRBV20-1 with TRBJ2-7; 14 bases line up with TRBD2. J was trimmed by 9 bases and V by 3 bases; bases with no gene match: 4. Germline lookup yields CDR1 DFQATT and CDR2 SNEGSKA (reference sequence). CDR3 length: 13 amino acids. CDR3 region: CSASGLAGGTQYF. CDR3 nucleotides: TGCAGTGCTAGTGGACTAGCGGGAGGAACGCAGTACTTC.

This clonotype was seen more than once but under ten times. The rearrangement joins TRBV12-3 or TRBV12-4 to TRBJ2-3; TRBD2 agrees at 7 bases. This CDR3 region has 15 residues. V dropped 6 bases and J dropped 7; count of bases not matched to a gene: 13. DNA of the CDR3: TGTGCCAGCAGCCTAGGGGCGGGGGTCCCCTATACGCAGTATTTT. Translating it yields CASSLGAGVPYTQYF.

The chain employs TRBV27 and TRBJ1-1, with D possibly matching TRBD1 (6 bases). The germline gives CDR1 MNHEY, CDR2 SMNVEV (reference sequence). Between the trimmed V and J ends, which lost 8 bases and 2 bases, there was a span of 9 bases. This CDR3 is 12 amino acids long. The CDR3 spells CASQQGNTEAFF. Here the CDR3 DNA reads TGTGCCAGCCAACAGGGCAACACTGAAGCTTTCTTT.

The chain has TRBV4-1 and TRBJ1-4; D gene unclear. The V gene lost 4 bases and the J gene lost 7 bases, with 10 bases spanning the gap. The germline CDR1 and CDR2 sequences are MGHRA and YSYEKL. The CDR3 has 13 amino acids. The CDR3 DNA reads TGCGCCAGCAGCCCTCCATTCCCTGAAAAACTGTTTTTT. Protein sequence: CASSPPFPEKLFF.

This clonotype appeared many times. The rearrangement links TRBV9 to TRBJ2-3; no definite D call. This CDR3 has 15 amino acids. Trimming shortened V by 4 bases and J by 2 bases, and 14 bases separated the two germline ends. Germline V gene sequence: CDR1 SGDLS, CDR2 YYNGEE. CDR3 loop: CASSPVGHLTDTQYF. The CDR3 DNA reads TGTGCCAGCAGCCCAGTAGGGCACCTCACAGATACGCAGTATTTT.

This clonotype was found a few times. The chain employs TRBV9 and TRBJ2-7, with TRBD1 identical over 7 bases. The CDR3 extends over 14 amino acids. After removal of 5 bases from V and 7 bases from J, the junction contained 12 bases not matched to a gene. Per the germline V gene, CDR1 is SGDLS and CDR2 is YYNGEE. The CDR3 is CASSPGTAPWEQYF. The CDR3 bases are TGTGCCAGCAGTCCCGGGACAGCCCCCTGGGAGCAGTACTTC.

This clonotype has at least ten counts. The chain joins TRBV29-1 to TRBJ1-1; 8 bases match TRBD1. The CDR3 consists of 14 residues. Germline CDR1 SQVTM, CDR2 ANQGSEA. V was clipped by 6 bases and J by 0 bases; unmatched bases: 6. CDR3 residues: CSVDRGGMNTEAFF. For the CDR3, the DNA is TGCAGCGTCGACAGGGGAGGGATGAACACTGAAGCTTTCTTT.

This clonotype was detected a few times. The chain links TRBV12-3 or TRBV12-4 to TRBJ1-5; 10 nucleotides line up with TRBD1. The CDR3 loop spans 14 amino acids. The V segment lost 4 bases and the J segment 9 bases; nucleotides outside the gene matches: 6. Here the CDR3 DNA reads TGTGCCAGCAGTTCGACAGGGGGCGGATCGCCCCAGCATTTT. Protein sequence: CASSSTGGGSPQHF.

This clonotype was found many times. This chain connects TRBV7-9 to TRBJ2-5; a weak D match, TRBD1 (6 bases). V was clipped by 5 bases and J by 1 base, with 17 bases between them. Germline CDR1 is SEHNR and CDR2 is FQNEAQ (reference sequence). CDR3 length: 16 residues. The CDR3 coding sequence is TGTGCCAGCAGCCCCCGGGTAGGCAGGGGCCAAGAGACCCAGTACTTC. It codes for CASSPRVGRGQETQYF. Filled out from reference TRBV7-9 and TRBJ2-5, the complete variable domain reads DTGVSQNPRHKITKRGQNVTFRCDPISEHNRLYWYRQTLGQGPEFLTYFQNEAQLEKSRLLSDRFSAERPKGSFSTLEIQRTEQGDSAMYLCASSPRVGRGQETQYFGPGTRLLVL.

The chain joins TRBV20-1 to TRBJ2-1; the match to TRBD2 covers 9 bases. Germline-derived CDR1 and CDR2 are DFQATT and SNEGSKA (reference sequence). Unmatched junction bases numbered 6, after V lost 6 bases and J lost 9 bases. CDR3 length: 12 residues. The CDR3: CSAPGLASEQFF. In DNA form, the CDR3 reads TGCAGTGCCCCGGGACTAGCCAGTGAGCAGTTCTTC.